Below, 2 T cell receptor beta chains from the same sample are listed, as sequenced in a study of blood T cell repertoires in COVID-19. TCRdb keeps only in-frame clones here, not all; method: immunoSEQ multiplex PCR. In the table there are 200,000 to 250,000 clones, around 90% of which are singletons. Input material: peripheral blood. These receptors all come from a woman between 18 and 30 years old who had recovered from COVID-19.

The chain is built from TRBV7-3 and TRBJ2-7; possible D gene TRBD2, 6 bases. The CDR3 is 14 amino acids. Germline V lookup: CDR1 SGHTA, CDR2 FQGTGA. Between the trimmed V and J ends, which lost 3 bases and 4 bases, there was a span of 13 bases. The CDR3 loop is CASSLGPSAYEQYF. CDR3 in DNA: TGTGCCAGCAGCTTGGGGCCTAGCGCTTACGAGCAGTACTTC.

The chain carries TRBV3-1 (or the pseudogene TRBV3-2) and TRBJ1-5, with D possibly TRBD1 on 5 matching bases. The V gene's germline CDR1 is LGHDT and CDR2 YNNKEL (reference sequence). V gave up 0 bases and J gave up 0 bases, with 15 bases separating them. This CDR3 contains 18 residues. CDR3: CASSQEFQGLGSNQPQHF. The CDR3 coding sequence is TGTGCCAGCAGCCAAGAATTCCAGGGTCTGGGTAGCAATCAGCCCCAGCATTTT.